These 17 T cell receptor beta chains share one sample of origin, sequenced in a study of T cells in Graves' hyperthyroidism and ophthalmopathy. The TCR beta CDR3 regions underwent amplification using RNA transcripts as the source. Primed by the HTBI set, a first-round RT-PCR was run on the TCR CDR3. TCRdb reprocessed the multiplex PCR reads via MiXCR and lists one record per CDR3 protein. The data contain around 480,000 distinct CDR3 sequences, around 15% of them singletons. Sequenced material: blood. These TCRs come from a woman aged 18 to 35 with Graves' hyperthyroidism.

For this clonotype: This may arise from a read error, as a much more abundant clone is one base away. V gene TRBV12-3 or TRBV12-4 combines with J gene TRBJ2-1; D is uncertain. The CDR3 is 11 residues long. V was pared by 3 bases and J by 12 bases, with 9 bases between. The CDR3 reads CASSLRIGQFF. DNA for the CDR3: TGTGCCAGCAGTTTGAGAATAGGGCAGTTCTTC.

This clonotype came up a few times. The V gene is TRBV27, the J gene TRBJ1-1, with D possibly TRBD1 on 5 matching bases. The CDR3 has 14 residues. The germline V gene has CDR1 MNHEY and CDR2 SMNVEV (reference sequence). V was pared by 8 bases and J by 4 bases, with 17 bases between. The CDR3 loop is CASAVGAGGTEAFF. The CDR3 nucleotides are TGTGCCAGCGCCGTCGGGGCGGGAGGCACTGAAGCTTTCTTT.

This chain joins TRBV30 and TRBJ2-7; 9 nucleotides agree with TRBD1. Germline V gene lookup returns CDR1 GTSNPN and CDR2 SVGIG (reference sequence). V gave up 3 bases and J gave up 1 base; unmatched junction bases: 1. This CDR3 has 13 amino acids. The CDR3 DNA reads as TGTGCCTGGAGGGGACAGGGATCCTACGAGCAGTACTTC. This encodes CAWRGQGSYEQYF.

The chain combines TRBV7-3 with TRBJ2-1, with D perhaps TRBD1 or TRBD2 (6 bases each). Trimming shortened V by 4 bases and J by 9 bases, and 13 bases separated the two germline ends. Germline V lookup: CDR1 SGHTA, CDR2 FQGTGA. This CDR3 spans 13 amino acids. The CDR3 reads CASSSGAGTEQFF. The CDR3 coding sequence is TGTGCCAGCAGCTCGGGGGCGGGGACTGAGCAGTTCTTC.

This clonotype was observed at least ten times. V gene TRBV7-4 combines with J gene TRBJ2-1; 10 bases fit TRBD2. There are 19 residues in the CDR3. CDR1 is SGHVT, CDR2 SQSDAQ, per germline. With 5 bases clipped from V and 7 bases from J, the junction kept 20 bases outside the gene matches. The CDR3 nucleotides read TGTGCCAGCAGCCCCATGCTTATGGGTCTAGCGGGAGTGAGAAATGAGCAGTTCTTC. This gives the protein CASSPMLMGLAGVRNEQFF.

The rearrangement uses TRBV7-3 and TRBJ2-7; tentatively, D is TRBD2 (5 bases). Germline assignment: CDR1 SGHTA and CDR2 FQGTGA. The V and J ends lost 3 bases and 6 bases respectively, with 15 bases between them. This CDR3 has 14 residues. CDR3 sequence: CASSLVAEVFEQYF. The CDR3, as DNA: TGTGCCAGCAGCTTGGTTGCGGAGGTATTCGAGCAGTACTTC.

This clonotype has a count of ten or more. V usage is TRBV5-6 and J usage is TRBJ2-7; D may be TRBD1 or TRBD2 (6 bases each). Germline V gives CDR1 SGHDT, CDR2 YYEEEE. Trimming shortened V by 4 bases and J by 3 bases, and 17 bases separated the two germline ends. The CDR3 runs 15 residues. The CDR3 loop reads CASSPEGGTDYEQYF. CDR3 coding DNA: TGTGCCAGCAGCCCTGAAGGGGGGACGGACTACGAGCAGTACTTC. The variable domain in full, completed from reference TRBV5-6 and TRBJ2-7, reads DAGVTQSPTHLIKTRGQQVTLRCSPKSGHDTVSWYQQALGQGPQFIFQYYEEEERQRGNFPDRFSGHQFPNYSSELNVNALLLGDSALYLCASSPEGGTDYEQYFGPGTRLTVT.

This clonotype was seen a handful of times. V usage is TRBV19 and J usage is TRBJ2-1; 7 bases are a match to TRBD2. V shed 7 bases, J shed 4 bases, and the junction held 10 bases outside the gene matches. The CDR3 covers 15 residues. Germline CDR1 is LNHDA and CDR2 is SQIVND (reference sequence). CDR3 in DNA: TGTGCCAGTAAAGGAGGTCCTAGCGGATACAATGAGCAGTTCTTC. Protein product: CASKGGPSGYNEQFF. Based on the CDR3 plus reference TRBV19 and TRBJ2-1, the full variable domain is DGGITQSPKYLFRKEGQNVTLSCEQNLNHDAMYWYRQDPGQGLRLIYYSQIVNDFQKGDIAEGYSVSREKKESFPLTVTSAQKNPTAFYLCASKGGPSGYNEQFFGPGTRLTVL.

This clonotype was seen ten or more times. V gene TRBV12-3 or TRBV12-4 combines with J gene TRBJ1-2, with 7 bases fitting TRBD1. The V segment lost 5 bases and the J segment 6 bases; nucleotides outside the gene matches: 6. The length of the CDR3 is 13 residues. CDR3: CASSPQTGNGYTF. The CDR3 DNA follows: TGTGCCAGCAGTCCCCAGACAGGGAATGGCTACACCTTC.

This clonotype was found many times. The chain is built from TRBV30 and TRBJ1-2; 7 nucleotides agree with TRBD1. Germline V CDR1 and CDR2: GTSNPN, SVGIG (reference sequence). V lost 2 bases to trimming and J lost 4 bases; unmatched junction nucleotides: 7. This CDR3 is built from 14 residues. This chain's CDR3 is CAWSPPGTVYGYTF. CDR3 in DNA: TGTGCCTGGAGTCCACCCGGGACAGTCTATGGCTACACCTTC.

This rearrangement joins TRBV9 to TRBJ1-4; TRBD1 matches 7 bases. The V segment lost 2 bases and the J segment 3 bases; nucleotides outside the gene matches: 4. The CDR3 is made up of 15 amino acids. CDR1 is SGDLS, CDR2 YYNGEE, per germline. DNA for the CDR3: TGTGCCAGCAGCGTCTACAGGGGACCTAATGAAAAACTGTTTTTT. Its protein product is CASSVYRGPNEKLFF.

This clonotype was seen a few times. The chain recombines TRBV12-3 or TRBV12-4 with TRBJ1-4; 9 bases match TRBD1. This CDR3 has 14 residues. Losses at the gene ends were 6 bases for V and 8 bases for J; bases not matched to a gene: 7. The CDR3 DNA reads as TGTGCCAGCAGCTCGGACAGGGGCTGGGAAAAACTGTTTTTT. Protein sequence: CASSSDRGWEKLFF.

This clonotype has a count of ten or more. V and J are TRBV6-5 and TRBJ2-2; TRBD2 might be the D (6 bases). Germline lookup yields CDR1 MNHEY and CDR2 SVGAGI. The CDR3 runs to 17 residues. V gave up 2 bases and J gave up 2 bases, with 15 bases separating them. The CDR3 nucleotides are TGTGCCAGCAGTTACCCGAGGGGAGGACCCAACACCGGGGAGCTGTTTTTT. Protein product: CASSYPRGGPNTGELFF.

This clonotype occurred many times. J is TRBJ2-7 and V is TRBV12-3 or TRBV12-4; D is perhaps TRBD2 (7 bases). V was cut by 4 bases and J by 6 bases, with 22 bases left in between. The CDR3 sequence is 16 residues long. The CDR3 region has the DNA TGTGCCAGCAGTTACACGGAGGGGGGGGGAGTGGGCGAGCAGTACGTC. Translated: CASSYTEGGGVGEQYV.

The chain employs TRBV20-1 and TRBJ2-1; no reliable D call. The CDR3 runs 14 residues. The germline V gene encodes CDR1 DFQATT and CDR2 SNEGSKA (reference sequence). Between the trimmed V and J ends, which lost 3 bases and 7 bases, there was a span of 16 bases. The CDR3 nucleotides are TGCAGTGCTAGTGACGCGGATCAAGGTAATGAGCAGTTCTTC. Amino acid sequence: CSASDADQGNEQFF.

Notes on this clonotype: A much larger clone lies one base from this, so it may be a read error. The chain is built from TRBV19 and TRBJ1-1; D is unresolved. CDR1 and CDR2 (germline): LNHDA, SQIVND (reference sequence). CDR3 length: 14 residues. Here the CDR3 DNA reads TGTGCCAGTAGTATTTTCAAAGTGAACACTGAAGTTTTCTTT. Residues: CASSIFKVNTEVFF.

V usage is TRBV7-9 and J usage is TRBJ2-7; D is ambiguous. Germline loops: CDR1 SEHNR, CDR2 FQNEAQ (reference sequence). Trimming cost V 3 bases and J 4 bases, with 10 bases left between them. The CDR3 extends over 13 amino acids. The CDR3 DNA reads as TGTGCCAGCAGCTTTACGATGTCTTACGAGCAGTACTTC. This translates into CASSFTMSYEQYF.